The subject of this entry is one T cell receptor beta chain. The data belong to a study of blood T cell repertoires in COVID-19. Study in general: In each case, the material was cDNA or gDNA derived from T cells, B-cell-depleted T cells, or PBMCs.

This CDR3 has 12 amino acids. The germline gives CDR1 GTSNPN, CDR2 SVGIG (reference sequence). The V and J ends lost 3 bases and 12 bases respectively, with 12 bases between them. Clones were sequenced by immunoSEQ multiplex PCR, and TCRdb holds only the in-frame ones, with some missing. The sample lists 250,000 or so clones; about 88% were seen once. Sequenced input: peripheral blood. The clonotype was recovered from a young man with active or convalescent COVID-19. This chain connects TRBV30 to TRBJ1-6; no definite D call. In DNA form, the CDR3 reads TGTGCCTGGAGACTTGCCGCCGGACCCCTCCACTTT. Translating it yields CAWRLAAGPLHF.